This T cell receptor beta chain derives from a study of blood T cells in healthy people across ages. For the second PCR, which ran for roughly 6 to 12 cycles, a sample-barcoded 5' primer and a J-beta primer mix were used. From the 5' RACE reads, TCRdb called clonotypes with MiXCR, one entry per CDR3 protein. The sample includes 2 million or so distinct CDR3 sequences, 40% to 55% of them seen just once. CDR3 length: 15 amino acids. The V segment lost 5 bases and the J segment 7 bases; nucleotides outside the gene matches: 4. The germline CDR1 and CDR2 sequences are MNHEY and SVGEGT. The specimen was blood. This sequence joins TRBV6-2 or TRBV6-3 and TRBJ2-1, with 14 positions matching TRBD2. This receptor was obtained from a middle-aged woman in good health. The CDR3 nucleotides read TGTGCCAGCAGTCCGGGACTAGCGGGGGTAAATGAGCAGTTCTTC. Its translation: CASSPGLAGVNEQFF.